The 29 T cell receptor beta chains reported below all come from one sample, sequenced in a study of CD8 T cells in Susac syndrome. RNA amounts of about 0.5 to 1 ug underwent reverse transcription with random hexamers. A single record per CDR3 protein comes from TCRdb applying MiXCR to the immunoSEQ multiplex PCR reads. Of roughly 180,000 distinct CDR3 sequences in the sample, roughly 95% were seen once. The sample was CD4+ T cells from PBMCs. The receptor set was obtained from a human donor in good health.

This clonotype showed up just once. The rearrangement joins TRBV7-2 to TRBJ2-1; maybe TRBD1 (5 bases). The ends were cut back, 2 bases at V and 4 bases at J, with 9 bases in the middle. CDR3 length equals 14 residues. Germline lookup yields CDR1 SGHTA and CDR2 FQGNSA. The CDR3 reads CASSLTPGYNEQFF. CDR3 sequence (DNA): TGTGCCAGCAGCTTAACCCCAGGGTACAATGAGCAGTTCTTC.

The CDR3 DNA reads TGCAGTGCATATCTAGGCAATGAGCAGTTCTTC. Translation: CSAYLGNEQFF. V and J are TRBV20-1 and TRBJ2-1; the D is unclear. Germline V gene lookup returns CDR1 DFQATT and CDR2 SNEGSKA (reference sequence). This CDR3 has 11 residues. Between the trimmed V and J ends, which lost 6 bases and 6 bases, there was a span of 9 bases.

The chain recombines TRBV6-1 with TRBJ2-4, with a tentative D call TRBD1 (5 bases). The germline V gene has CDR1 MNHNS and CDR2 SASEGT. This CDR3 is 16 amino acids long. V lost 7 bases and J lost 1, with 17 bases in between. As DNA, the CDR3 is TGTGCCAGCACAAAACTTTCTCAGGGCGCCAAAAACATTCAGTACTTC. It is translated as CASTKLSQGAKNIQYF.

CDR3: CASRRVLAGRNEQFF. The CDR3 bases are TGTGCCAGTAGGAGAGTGCTAGCGGGTCGCAATGAGCAGTTCTTC. This chain uses TRBV19 with TRBJ2-1; 8 bases are shared with TRBD2. The germline V gene has CDR1 LNHDA and CDR2 SQIVND (reference sequence). Unmatched junction bases numbered 10, after V lost 6 bases and J lost 6 bases. The CDR3 is 15 residues long.

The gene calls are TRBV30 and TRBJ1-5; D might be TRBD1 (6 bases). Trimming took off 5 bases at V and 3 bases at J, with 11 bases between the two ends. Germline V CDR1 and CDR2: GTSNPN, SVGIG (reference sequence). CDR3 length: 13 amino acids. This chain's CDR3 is CAWGGGDNQPQHF. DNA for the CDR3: TGTGCCTGGGGAGGGGGAGACAATCAGCCCCAGCATTTT. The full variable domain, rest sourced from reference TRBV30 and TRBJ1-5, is SQTIHQWPATLVQPVGSPLSLECTVEGTSNPNLYWYRQAAGRGLQLLFYSVGIGQISSEVPQNLSASRPQDRQFILSSKKLLLSDSGFYLCAWGGGDNQPQHFGDGTRLSIL.

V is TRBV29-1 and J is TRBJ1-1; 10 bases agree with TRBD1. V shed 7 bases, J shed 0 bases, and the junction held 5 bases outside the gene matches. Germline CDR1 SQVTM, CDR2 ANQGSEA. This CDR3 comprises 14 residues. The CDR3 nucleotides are TGCAGCGCTCCGACAGGGGGCTTGAACACTGAAGCTTTCTTT. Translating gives CSAPTGGLNTEAFF.

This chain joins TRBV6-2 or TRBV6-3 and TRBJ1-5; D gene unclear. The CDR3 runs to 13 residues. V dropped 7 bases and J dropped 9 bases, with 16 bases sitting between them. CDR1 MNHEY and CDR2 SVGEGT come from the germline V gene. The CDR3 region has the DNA TGTGCCAGCACCGATACCCCGGTCGGGCCCCAGCATTTT. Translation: CASTDTPVGPQHF.

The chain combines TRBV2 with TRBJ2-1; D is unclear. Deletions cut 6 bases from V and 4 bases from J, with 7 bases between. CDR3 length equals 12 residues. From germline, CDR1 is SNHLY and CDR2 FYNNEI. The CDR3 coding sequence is TGTGCCAGCAGGAAACAGTACAATGAGCAGTTCTTC. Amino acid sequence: CASRKQYNEQFF.

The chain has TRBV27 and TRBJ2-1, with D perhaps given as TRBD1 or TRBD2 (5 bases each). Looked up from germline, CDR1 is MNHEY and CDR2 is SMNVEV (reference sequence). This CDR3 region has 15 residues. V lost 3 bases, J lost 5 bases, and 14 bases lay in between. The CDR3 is CASSLRHGTHNEQFF. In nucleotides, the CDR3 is TGTGCCAGCAGTTTGCGGCACGGGACCCACAATGAGCAGTTCTTC.

This chain's CDR3 is CASSVVGNTFGETQYF. Here the CDR3 DNA reads TGTGCCAGCAGCGTAGTCGGGAACACGTTCGGGGAGACCCAGTACTTC. The chain carries TRBV9 and TRBJ2-5; possibly TRBD2 for D (5 bases). V was cut by 0 bases and J by 5 bases, with 17 bases left in between. Germline values: CDR1 SGDLS, CDR2 YYNGEE. CDR3 length: 16 residues.

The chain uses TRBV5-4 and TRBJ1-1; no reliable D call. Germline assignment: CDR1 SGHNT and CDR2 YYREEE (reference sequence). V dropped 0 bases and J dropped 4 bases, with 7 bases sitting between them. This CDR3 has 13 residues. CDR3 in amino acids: CASSLERRTEAFF. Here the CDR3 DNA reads TGTGCCAGCAGCTTGGAGAGGCGCACTGAAGCTTTCTTT.

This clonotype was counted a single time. CDR3 coding DNA: TGCAGCGCCCGGGAAGTCCGGCACAATGAGCAGTTCTTC. Its protein is CSAREVRHNEQFF. The chain carries TRBV29-1 and TRBJ2-1; possibly TRBD2 for D (5 bases). CDR1 SQVTM and CDR2 ANQGSEA come from the germline V gene. V dropped 7 bases and J dropped 5 bases, with 15 bases sitting between them. This CDR3 is 13 amino acids long.

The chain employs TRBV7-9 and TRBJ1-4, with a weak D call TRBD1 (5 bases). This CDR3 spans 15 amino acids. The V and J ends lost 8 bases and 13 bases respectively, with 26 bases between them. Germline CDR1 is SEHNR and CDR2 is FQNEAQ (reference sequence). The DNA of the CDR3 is TGTGCCAGCTCAGAGGGAGAGACCCGGATCGGGGGACTGTTTTTT. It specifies CASSEGETRIGGLFF.

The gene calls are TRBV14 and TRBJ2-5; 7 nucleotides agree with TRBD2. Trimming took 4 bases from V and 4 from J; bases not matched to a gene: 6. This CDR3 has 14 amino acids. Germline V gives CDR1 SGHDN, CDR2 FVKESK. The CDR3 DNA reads TGTGCCAGCAGCCTCGGGACTATCGGAGAGACCCAGTACTTC. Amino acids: CASSLGTIGETQYF.

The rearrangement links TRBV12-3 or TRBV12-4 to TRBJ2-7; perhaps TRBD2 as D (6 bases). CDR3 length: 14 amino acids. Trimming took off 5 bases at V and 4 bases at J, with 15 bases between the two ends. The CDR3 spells CASSAGTPQYEQYF. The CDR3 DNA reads TGTGCCAGCAGTGCCGGGACTCCCCAATACGAGCAGTACTTC.

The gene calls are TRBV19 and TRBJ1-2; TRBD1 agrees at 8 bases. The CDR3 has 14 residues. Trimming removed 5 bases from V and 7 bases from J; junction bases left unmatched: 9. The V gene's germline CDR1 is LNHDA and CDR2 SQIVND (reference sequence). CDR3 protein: CASSVGQGGSGYTF. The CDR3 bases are TGTGCCAGTAGTGTCGGACAGGGCGGGAGTGGCTACACCTTC.

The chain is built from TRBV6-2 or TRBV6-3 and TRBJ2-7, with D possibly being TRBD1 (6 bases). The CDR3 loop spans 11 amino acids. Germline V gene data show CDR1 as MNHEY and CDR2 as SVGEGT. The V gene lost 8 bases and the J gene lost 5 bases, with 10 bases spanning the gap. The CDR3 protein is CASGDMDEQYF. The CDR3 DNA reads TGTGCCAGCGGGGACATGGACGAGCAGTACTTC.

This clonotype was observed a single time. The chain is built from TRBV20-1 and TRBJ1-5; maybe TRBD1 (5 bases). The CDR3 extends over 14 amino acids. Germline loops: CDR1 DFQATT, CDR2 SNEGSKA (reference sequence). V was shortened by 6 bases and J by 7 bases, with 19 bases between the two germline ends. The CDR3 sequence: CSAHETVVRQPQHF. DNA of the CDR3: TGCAGTGCACACGAGACAGTAGTCCGCCAGCCCCAGCATTTT.

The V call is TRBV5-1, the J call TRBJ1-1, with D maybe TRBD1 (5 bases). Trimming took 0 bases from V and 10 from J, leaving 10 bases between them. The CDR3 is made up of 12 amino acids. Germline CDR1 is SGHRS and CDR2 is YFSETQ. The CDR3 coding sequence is TGCGCCAGCAGCTTGGTAGGGGCTGGAGCTTTCTTT. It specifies CASSLVGAGAFF.

The CDR3 region has the DNA TGTGCCAGCAGTTGGGGACCCCTGAGAGCGTACGAGCAGTACTTC. Its protein is CASSWGPLRAYEQYF. The rearrangement links TRBV28 to TRBJ2-7; either TRBD1 or TRBD2 may supply D (5 bases each). Trimming took 4 bases from V and 4 from J, leaving 17 bases between them. The CDR3 contains 15 residues. Per germline, CDR1 MDHEN and CDR2 SYDVKM.

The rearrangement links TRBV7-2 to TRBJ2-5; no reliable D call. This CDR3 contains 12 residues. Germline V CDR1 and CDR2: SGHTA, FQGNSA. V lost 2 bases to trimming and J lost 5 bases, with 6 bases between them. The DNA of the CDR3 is TGTGCCAGCAGCTTATACCGGGAGACCCAGTACTTC. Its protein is CASSLYRETQYF.

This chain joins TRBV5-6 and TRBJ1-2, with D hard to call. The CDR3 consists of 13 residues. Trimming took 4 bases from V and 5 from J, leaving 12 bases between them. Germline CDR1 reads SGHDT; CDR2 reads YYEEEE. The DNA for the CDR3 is TGTGCCAGCAGCGGATGGGGTAATTATGGCTACACCTTC. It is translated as CASSGWGNYGYTF.

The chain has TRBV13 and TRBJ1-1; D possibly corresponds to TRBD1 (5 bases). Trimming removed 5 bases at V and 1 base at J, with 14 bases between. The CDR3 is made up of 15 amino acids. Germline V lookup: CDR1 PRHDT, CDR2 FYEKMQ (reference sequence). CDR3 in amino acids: CASSGGVRANTEAFF. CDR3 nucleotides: TGTGCCAGCAGCGGAGGGGTCAGGGCGAACACTGAAGCTTTCTTT.

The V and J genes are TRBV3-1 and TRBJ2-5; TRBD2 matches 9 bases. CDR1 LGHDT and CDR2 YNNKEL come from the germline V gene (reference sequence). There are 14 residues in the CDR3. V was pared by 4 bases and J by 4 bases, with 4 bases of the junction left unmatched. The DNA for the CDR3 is TGTGCCAGCAGCCGGCTAGCGGGATTAGAGACCCAGTACTTC. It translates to CASSRLAGLETQYF.

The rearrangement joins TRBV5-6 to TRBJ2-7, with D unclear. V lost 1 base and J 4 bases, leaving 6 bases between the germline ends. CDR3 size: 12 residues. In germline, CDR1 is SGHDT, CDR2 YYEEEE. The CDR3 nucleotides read TGTGCCAGCAGCTTGCTTCATTACGAGCAGTACTTC. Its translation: CASSLLHYEQYF.

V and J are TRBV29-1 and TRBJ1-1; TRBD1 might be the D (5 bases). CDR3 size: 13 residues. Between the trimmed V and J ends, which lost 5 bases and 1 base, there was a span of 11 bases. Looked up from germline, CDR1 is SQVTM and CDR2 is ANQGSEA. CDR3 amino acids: CSVWRGGNTEAFF. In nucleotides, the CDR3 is TGCAGCGTTTGGAGGGGCGGGAACACTGAAGCTTTCTTT.

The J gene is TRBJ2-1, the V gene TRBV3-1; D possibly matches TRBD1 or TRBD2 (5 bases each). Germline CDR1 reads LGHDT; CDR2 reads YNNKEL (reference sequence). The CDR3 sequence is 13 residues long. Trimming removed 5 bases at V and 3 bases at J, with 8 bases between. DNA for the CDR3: TGTGCCAGCAGCGGGGACGACTACAATGAGCAGTTCTTC. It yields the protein CASSGDDYNEQFF.

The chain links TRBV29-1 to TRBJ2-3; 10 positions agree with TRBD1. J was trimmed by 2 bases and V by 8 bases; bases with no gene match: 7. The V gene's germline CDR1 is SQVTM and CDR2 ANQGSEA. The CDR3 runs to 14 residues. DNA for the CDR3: TGCAGCTTCCAGGACAGGGGGAACACAGATACGCAGTATTTT. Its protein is CSFQDRGNTDTQYF.

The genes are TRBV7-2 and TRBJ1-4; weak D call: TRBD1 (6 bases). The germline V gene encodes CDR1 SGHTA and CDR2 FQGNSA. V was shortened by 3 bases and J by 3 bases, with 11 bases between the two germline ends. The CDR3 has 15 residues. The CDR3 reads CASSFITGSNEKLFF. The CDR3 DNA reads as TGTGCCAGCAGCTTCATCACAGGGTCTAATGAAAAACTGTTTTTT.